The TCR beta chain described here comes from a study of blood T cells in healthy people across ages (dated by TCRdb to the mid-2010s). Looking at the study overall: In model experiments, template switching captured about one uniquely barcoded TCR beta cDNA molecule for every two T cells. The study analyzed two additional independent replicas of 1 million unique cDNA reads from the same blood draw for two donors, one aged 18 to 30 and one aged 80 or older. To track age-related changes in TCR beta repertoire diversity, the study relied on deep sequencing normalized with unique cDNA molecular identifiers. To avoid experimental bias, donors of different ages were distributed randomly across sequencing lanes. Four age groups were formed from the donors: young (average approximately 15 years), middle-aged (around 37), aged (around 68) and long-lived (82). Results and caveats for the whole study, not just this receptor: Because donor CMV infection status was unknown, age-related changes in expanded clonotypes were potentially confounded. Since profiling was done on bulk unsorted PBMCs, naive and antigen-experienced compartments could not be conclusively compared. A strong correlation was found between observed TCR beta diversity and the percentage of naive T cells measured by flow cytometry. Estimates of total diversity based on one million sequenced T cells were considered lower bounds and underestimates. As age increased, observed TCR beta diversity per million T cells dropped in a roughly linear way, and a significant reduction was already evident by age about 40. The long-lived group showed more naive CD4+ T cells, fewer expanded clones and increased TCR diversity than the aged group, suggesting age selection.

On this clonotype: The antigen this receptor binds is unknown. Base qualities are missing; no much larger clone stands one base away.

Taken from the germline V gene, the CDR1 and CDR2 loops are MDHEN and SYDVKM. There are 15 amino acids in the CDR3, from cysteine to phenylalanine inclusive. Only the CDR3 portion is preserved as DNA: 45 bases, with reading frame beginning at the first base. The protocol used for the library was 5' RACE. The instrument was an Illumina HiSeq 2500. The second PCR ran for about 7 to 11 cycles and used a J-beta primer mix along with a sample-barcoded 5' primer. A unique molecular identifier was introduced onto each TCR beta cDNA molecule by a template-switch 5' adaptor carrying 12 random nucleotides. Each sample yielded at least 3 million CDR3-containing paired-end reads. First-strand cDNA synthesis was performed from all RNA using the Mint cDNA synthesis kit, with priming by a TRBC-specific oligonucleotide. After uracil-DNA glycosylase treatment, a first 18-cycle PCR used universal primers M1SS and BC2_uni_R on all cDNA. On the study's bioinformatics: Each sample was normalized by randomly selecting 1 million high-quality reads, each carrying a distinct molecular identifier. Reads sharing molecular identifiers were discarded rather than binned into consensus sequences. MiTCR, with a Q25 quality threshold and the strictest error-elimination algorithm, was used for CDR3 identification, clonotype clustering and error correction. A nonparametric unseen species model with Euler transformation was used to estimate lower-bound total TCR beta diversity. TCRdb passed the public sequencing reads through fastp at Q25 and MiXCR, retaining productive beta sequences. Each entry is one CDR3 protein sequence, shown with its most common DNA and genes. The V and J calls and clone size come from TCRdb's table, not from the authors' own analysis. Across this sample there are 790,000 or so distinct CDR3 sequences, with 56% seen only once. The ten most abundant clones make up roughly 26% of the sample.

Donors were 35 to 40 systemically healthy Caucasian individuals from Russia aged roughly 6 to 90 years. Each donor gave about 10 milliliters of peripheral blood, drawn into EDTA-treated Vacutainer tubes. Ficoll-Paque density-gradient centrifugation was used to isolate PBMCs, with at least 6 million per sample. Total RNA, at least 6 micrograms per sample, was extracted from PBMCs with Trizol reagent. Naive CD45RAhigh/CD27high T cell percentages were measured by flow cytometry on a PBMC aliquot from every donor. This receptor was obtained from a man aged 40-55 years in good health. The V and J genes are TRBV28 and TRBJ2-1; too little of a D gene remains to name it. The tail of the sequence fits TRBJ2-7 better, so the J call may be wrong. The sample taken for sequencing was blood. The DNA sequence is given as TGTGCCAGCACCGATGAAGGAAGCTCCTACAATGAGCAGTACTTC. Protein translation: CASTDEGSSYNEQYF.